These 31 T cell receptor beta chains were sequenced from one sample in a study of T cells after yellow fever vaccination. Each CDR3 protein gets one entry after TCRdb re-called the 5' RACE reads with MiXCR. This sample has some 320,000 distinct CDR3 sequences; roughly a tenth occur once, and the top ten carry about 3.5%. The sequencing here drew on CD4+ T cells sorted from PBMCs, taken 45 days after the yellow fever booster vaccination. Receptors were obtained from a man aged 18 to 29 who received the YFV17D yellow fever vaccine.

Only a few counts were recorded for this clonotype. The chain recombines TRBV5-1 with TRBJ2-5; the D is unclear. V lost 1 base and J 1 base, leaving 8 bases between the germline ends. This CDR3 comprises 14 residues. Germline V gives CDR1 SGHRS, CDR2 YFSETQ. The CDR3 sequence is CASSLFSSQETQYF. The CDR3, as DNA: TGCGCCAGCAGCTTGTTTTCCAGCCAAGAGACCCAGTACTTC.

The chain uses TRBV7-2 and TRBJ2-3; D ambiguous. The CDR3 loop spans 15 amino acids. Germline assignment: CDR1 SGHTA and CDR2 FQGNSA. Trimming took 1 base from V and 6 from J, leaving 14 bases between them. CDR3 DNA sequence: TGTGCCAGCAGCTTAGGTGGTAGCTCGTCCGATACGCAGTATTTT. This sequence encodes CASSLGGSSSDTQYF.

The CDR3 sequence is CASSDSRAQETQYF. The CDR3 nucleotides read TGTGCCAGCAGTGACTCCAGGGCCCAAGAGACCCAGTACTTC. The rearrangement joins TRBV2 to TRBJ2-5; a weak D match, TRBD1 (5 bases). This CDR3 is 14 amino acids long. Trimming removed 3 bases from V and 1 base from J, with 9 bases in between. Germline V gives CDR1 SNHLY, CDR2 FYNNEI. Full variable domain (outside the CDR3, taken from reference TRBV2 and TRBJ2-5): EPEVTQTPSHQVTQMGQEVILRCVPISNHLYFYWYRQILGQKVEFLVSFYNNEISEKSEIFDDQFSVERPDGSNFTLKIRSTKLEDSAMYFCASSDSRAQETQYFGPGTRLLVL.

The chain employs TRBV3-1 and TRBJ2-5; D is tentatively TRBD1 or TRBD2 (6 bases each). CDR3 length equals 16 residues. Germline CDR1 LGHDT, CDR2 YNNKEL (reference sequence). Trimming shortened V by 1 base and J by 1 base, and 13 bases separated the two germline ends. CDR3 amino acids: CASSQGGAGRQETQYF. The CDR3 bases are TGTGCCAGCAGCCAAGGGGGGGCCGGACGCCAAGAGACCCAGTACTTC.

In this sample, this clonotype turned up a few times. The rearrangement links TRBV12-3 or TRBV12-4 to TRBJ1-1; TRBD1 agrees at 12 bases. V shed 4 bases and J 4 bases; nucleotides not matched to a gene: 7. There are 16 residues in the CDR3. The CDR3 protein is CASSSRGGQGATEAFF. The DNA for the CDR3 is TGTGCCAGCAGTTCTAGAGGGGGACAGGGGGCCACTGAAGCTTTCTTT.

This chain connects TRBV5-1 to TRBJ2-3; D possibly corresponds to TRBD1 (6 bases). CDR1 SGHRS and CDR2 YFSETQ come from the germline V gene. The CDR3 has 15 amino acids. With 3 bases removed from V and 2 bases from J, the gap between germline ends came to 13 bases. For the CDR3, the DNA is TGCGCCAGCAGCTCACAGACAGGATTCACAGATACGCAGTATTTT. Translating gives CASSSQTGFTDTQYF.

This clonotype was observed a single time. This chain connects TRBV6-5 to TRBJ2-7; D might be TRBD2 (5 bases). From germline, CDR1 is MNHEY and CDR2 SVGAGI. This CDR3 is 15 amino acids long. V shed 6 bases and J shed 0 bases, with 15 bases lying between them. The CDR3 protein is CASSRPPRGSYEQYF. DNA of the CDR3: TGTGCCAGCAGCCGCCCGCCCCGGGGCTCCTACGAGCAGTACTTC.

The gene calls are TRBV12-3 or TRBV12-4 and TRBJ2-7; TRBD1 might be the D (5 bases). This CDR3 has 14 amino acids. Trimming took off 2 bases at V and 1 base at J, with 9 bases between the two ends. The CDR3 loop reads CASSLRAGSYEQYF. Here the CDR3 DNA reads TGTGCCAGCAGTTTAAGAGCAGGGTCCTACGAGCAGTACTTC.

This clonotype was found a few times. The J gene is TRBJ2-7, the V gene TRBV5-1; 12 nucleotides align to TRBD2. Germline values: CDR1 SGHRS, CDR2 YFSETQ. This CDR3 region has 16 residues. With V trimmed by 2 bases and J by 4 bases, 7 bases remained unmatched. In nucleotides, the CDR3 is TGCGCCAGCAGCTTAACTAGCGGGGGGTCTTGGTACGAGCAGTACTTC. This translates into CASSLTSGGSWYEQYF.

The gene calls are TRBV7-2 and TRBJ1-6; the D gene is possibly TRBD1 (6 bases). Germline V gene sequence: CDR1 SGHTA, CDR2 FQGNSA. The V gene lost 6 bases and the J gene lost 0 bases, with 12 bases spanning the gap. The CDR3 consists of 16 residues. CDR3 in amino acids: CASRLGHSSYNSPLHF. The CDR3 DNA reads TGTGCCAGCAGGCTGGGACACAGCTCCTATAATTCACCCCTCCACTTT.

The sample holds a few counts of this clonotype. This chain uses TRBV12-3 or TRBV12-4 with TRBJ1-5, with 7 bases that match TRBD1. CDR3 length: 15 amino acids. The V segment lost 3 bases and the J segment 2 bases; nucleotides outside the gene matches: 4. The CDR3, as DNA: TGTGCCAGCAGTTTCGGACAGGCGGGCAATCAGCCCCAGCATTTT. Its protein product is CASSFGQAGNQPQHF.

Only a few counts were recorded for this clonotype. This chain joins TRBV7-3 and TRBJ2-7; 8 positions match TRBD1. Germline V gene lookup returns CDR1 SGHTA and CDR2 FQGTGA. CDR3 length: 15 residues. V gave up 3 bases and J gave up 0 bases; unmatched junction bases: 4. CDR3 DNA sequence: TGTGCCAGCAGCTTTGGACAGGGAGGCTCCTACGAGCAGTACTTC. Translation gives CASSFGQGGSYEQYF. Complete variable domain (other parts from reference TRBV7-3 and TRBJ2-7): GAGVSQTPSNKVTEKGKYVELRCDPISGHTALYWYRQSLGQGPEFLIYFQGTGAADDSGLPNDRFFAVRPEGSVSTLKIQRTERGDSAVYLCASSFGQGGSYEQYFGPGTRLTVT.

This clonotype has a count of ten or more. V usage is TRBV12-3 or TRBV12-4 and J usage is TRBJ2-2; D remains unclear. Trimming took off 5 bases at V and 3 bases at J, with 13 bases between the two ends. This CDR3 has 15 residues. CDR3 DNA sequence: TGTGCCAGCAGTCGCCGGGCCCTGGACACCGGGGAGCTGTTTTTT. Translating gives CASSRRALDTGELFF.

The chain recombines TRBV4-1 with TRBJ2-3; D is undetermined. V dropped 0 bases and J dropped 4 bases, with 5 bases sitting between them. CDR3 size: 13 residues. From germline, CDR1 is MGHRA and CDR2 YSYEKL. The CDR3 region has the DNA TGCGCCAGCAGCCAAGATGGGGCAGATACGCAGTATTTT. Amino acid sequence: CASSQDGADTQYF.

V is TRBV24-1 and J is TRBJ2-3; possibly TRBD2 for D (5 bases). Germline lookup yields CDR1 KGHDR and CDR2 SFDVKD. This CDR3 region has 14 residues. V was shortened by 4 bases and J by 3 bases, with 10 bases between the two germline ends. As DNA, the CDR3 is TGTGCCACCAGTGACCCCCGGGGTACAGATACGCAGTATTTT. This encodes CATSDPRGTDTQYF.

The V call is TRBV9, the J call TRBJ2-2, with D tentatively TRBD2 (7 bases). The V end lost 4 bases, the J end lost 6 bases, and 22 bases lay between the germline ends. The CDR3 sequence is 17 residues long. Germline-derived CDR1 and CDR2 are SGDLS and YYNGEE. In nucleotides, the CDR3 is TGTGCCAGCAGCTCTAGGGGGAGGGGGACGTACCCCGGGGAGCTGTTTTTT. As protein: CASSSRGRGTYPGELFF.

This clonotype was seen a handful of times. The gene calls are TRBV18 and TRBJ2-7, with D possibly being TRBD2 (6 bases). V gave up 3 bases and J gave up 3 bases, with 18 bases separating them. The germline V gene has CDR1 KGHSH and CDR2 LQKENI. CDR3 length equals 16 residues. This chain's CDR3 is CASSPLPPGTDYEQYF. Written as DNA, the CDR3 is TGTGCCAGCTCACCTCTCCCCCCCGGGACTGACTACGAGCAGTACTTC. The full variable domain, with the rest looked up from reference TRBV18 and TRBJ2-7, is NAGVMQNPRHLVRRRGQEARLRCSPMKGHSHVYWYRQLPEEGLKFMVYLQKENIIDESGMPKERFSAEFPKEGPSILRIQQVVRGDSAAYFCASSPLPPGTDYEQYFGPGTRLTVT.

This rearrangement joins TRBV9 to TRBJ1-6; D is unresolved. The V and J ends lost 3 bases and 5 bases respectively, with 12 bases between them. Germline V gene lookup returns CDR1 SGDLS and CDR2 YYNGEE. The CDR3 spans 15 residues. The CDR3 DNA sequence: TGTGCCAGCAGCGCGGAGGGAGGGAATAATTCACCCCTCCACTTT. It specifies CASSAEGGNNSPLHF.

The table lists this clonotype with a few counts. The chain couples TRBV5-6 to TRBJ2-6; perhaps TRBD2 as D (6 bases). The CDR3 totals 16 residues. The V gene lost 4 bases and the J gene lost 1 base, with 12 bases spanning the gap. Germline V gives CDR1 SGHDT, CDR2 YYEEEE. The CDR3 coding sequence is TGTGCCAGCAGCAACCCAGGGAGGTCTGGGGCCAACGTCCTGACTTTC. As protein: CASSNPGRSGANVLTF. The full variable domain, in which reference TRBV5-6 and TRBJ2-6 provide the parts outside the CDR3, is DAGVTQSPTHLIKTRGQQVTLRCSPKSGHDTVSWYQQALGQGPQFIFQYYEEEERQRGNFPDRFSGHQFPNYSSELNVNALLLGDSALYLCASSNPGRSGANVLTFGAGSRLTVL.

The rearrangement links TRBV21-1 to TRBJ2-7; the table calls TRBD1, which could not be checked here. TRBV21-1 is deemed a pseudogene. The CDR3 has 10 residues. For the CDR3, the DNA is TGTGCCAGCAGCAAGGGGACAAGGGTCGTC. This gives the protein CASSKGTRVV.

This clonotype came up many times. The chain has TRBV5-6 and TRBJ1-2; weak D call: TRBD1 (6 bases). This CDR3 has 14 residues. The germline V and J ends were trimmed by 7 bases and 6 bases, with 19 bases remaining between them. Germline V gives CDR1 SGHDT, CDR2 YYEEEE. CDR3 DNA: TGTGCCAGCCACAGGGAGGGTTTCCCCCATGGCTACACCTTC. It yields the protein CASHREGFPHGYTF.

This clonotype was counted a few times. The junction shows a germline mismatch at one end, possibly a read error. V gene TRBV20-1 combines with J gene TRBJ2-5; no reliable D call. This CDR3 comprises 11 residues. From germline, CDR1 is DFQATT and CDR2 SNEGSKA (reference sequence). The CDR3: CGRALQETQYF. CDR3 sequence (DNA): TGTGGACGGGCGCTACAAGAGACCCAGTACTTC.

The sample holds a few counts of this clonotype. The rearrangement joins TRBV12-3 or TRBV12-4 to TRBJ1-4; a weak D match, TRBD1 (6 bases). The CDR3 is 14 residues long. V lost 6 bases, J lost 7 bases, and 15 bases lay in between. CDR3 sequence (DNA): TGTGCCAGCAGGCAGGGGCGGTTACGTGAAAAACTGTTTTTT. Translating gives CASRQGRLREKLFF.

This rearrangement joins TRBV5-1 to TRBJ1-1, with no clear D. This CDR3 is 13 amino acids long. Germline V lookup: CDR1 SGHRS, CDR2 YFSETQ. Trimming removed 0 bases from V and 1 base from J, with 4 bases in between. CDR3 protein: CASSLDPNTEAFF. The CDR3 region has the DNA TGCGCCAGCAGCTTGGACCCGAACACTGAAGCTTTCTTT.

The chain combines TRBV5-6 with TRBJ1-5, with D possibly being TRBD1 (6 bases). V lost 6 bases to trimming and J lost 11 bases, with 18 bases between them. CDR1 and CDR2 from the germline V gene are SGHDT and YYEEEE. The length of the CDR3 is 13 residues. The chain's CDR3 is CASKRQASEAQHF. The CDR3 DNA sequence: TGTGCCAGCAAGAGACAGGCTTCTGAGGCCCAGCATTTT.

CDR3: CASETTGGGWDEQFF. The DNA for the CDR3 is TGCGCCAGCGAAACGACAGGGGGCGGTTGGGATGAGCAGTTCTTC. The chain recombines TRBV5-1 with TRBJ2-1, with TRBD1 identical over 10 bases. V was pared by 7 bases and J by 8 bases, with 12 bases of the junction left unmatched. The CDR3 sequence is 15 residues long. Germline V lookup: CDR1 SGHRS, CDR2 YFSETQ.

The rearrangement links TRBV19 to TRBJ2-3; 7 bases are a match to TRBD2. V shed 5 bases, J shed 2 bases, and the junction held 13 bases outside the gene matches. The CDR3 contains 17 residues. CDR1 is LNHDA, CDR2 SQIVND, per germline (reference sequence). The CDR3 coding sequence is TGTGCCAGTAGTTCCCCGACCAGCGGGGTGATCACAGATACGCAGTATTTT. This encodes CASSSPTSGVITDTQYF.

This clonotype came up many times. The chain has TRBV4-3 and TRBJ1-5; D is uncertain. Per germline, CDR1 LGHNA and CDR2 YSLEER. The ends were cut back, 0 bases at V and 10 bases at J, with 10 bases in the middle. This CDR3 has 13 amino acids. The CDR3: CASSQDTREPQHF. The DNA for the CDR3 is TGCGCCAGCAGCCAAGATACCCGGGAACCCCAGCATTTT.

This clonotype has just a few counts. The chain has TRBV24-1 and TRBJ2-1; D uncertain. The CDR3 totals 13 residues. Between the trimmed V and J ends, which lost 9 bases and 3 bases, there was a span of 11 bases. In germline, CDR1 is KGHDR, CDR2 SFDVKD. In DNA, the CDR3 is TGTGCCACCCAAGGGCGAGTCTACAATGAGCAGTTCTTC. Its translation is CATQGRVYNEQFF.

This clonotype was recorded a few times. The genes are TRBV7-9 and TRBJ2-5; D call uncertain. Germline V gene sequence: CDR1 SEHNR, CDR2 FQNEAQ (reference sequence). With 5 bases removed from V and 1 base from J, the gap between germline ends came to 14 bases. This CDR3 has 15 residues. CDR3 in amino acids: CASSPNGPIQETQYF. CDR3 DNA: TGTGCCAGCAGCCCCAACGGACCTATCCAAGAGACCCAGTACTTC.

This clonotype was observed at least ten times. The chain uses TRBV12-3 or TRBV12-4 and TRBJ2-7; 9 bases are shared with TRBD1. This CDR3 has 13 residues. The J segment lost 5 bases and the V segment lost 1 base, leaving 0 bases of the junction unmatched. The chain's CDR3 is CASSLGDRDEQYV. The DNA of the CDR3 is TGTGCCAGCAGTTTAGGGGACAGGGACGAGCAGTACGTC.